In its sample, the clone carrying this T cell receptor beta chain was seen once. No antigen is known for it. This sample was included in a study of OX40 agonist ivuxolimab in advanced cancers. Trimming took 4 bases from V and 3 from J, leaving 15 bases between them. Germline-derived CDR1 and CDR2 are SEHNR and FQNEAQ (reference sequence). CDR3 length: 15 amino acids. Notes on the study in general: In CD8+ T cells, expanded clones were on average more numerous than in CD4+. Nonresponders included some who also had low normalized T-cell clonal expansion.

Only in-frame clones appear in the TCRdb table, and some are missing; sequencing was by immunoSEQ multiplex PCR. In the table there are tens of thousands of clones, about 85% of which are singletons. The source material was CD4+ or CD8+ T cells sorted from blood, sampled in a trial of the OX40 agonist ivuxolimab. The sequence came from an adult with an advanced solid tumor such as melanoma, head and neck, liver or kidney cancer. The chain is built from TRBV7-9 and TRBJ1-1; possible D gene TRBD1, 5 bases. Here the CDR3 DNA reads TGTGCCAGCAGCTCGGAGGGCAGGGTGGACACTGAAGCTTTCTTT. This gives the protein CASSSEGRVDTEAFF.